This T cell receptor (beta chain) was recovered during a study of blood T cell repertoires in COVID-19. Study background: T cells, B-cell-depleted T cells, or PBMCs supplied cDNA or gDNA.

There are 15 residues in the CDR3. Germline-derived CDR1 and CDR2 are LNHDA and SQIVND (reference sequence). The V and J ends lost 4 bases and 5 bases, in that order; junction bases with no gene match: 7. Assay: immunoSEQ multiplex PCR; the TCRdb copy retains only in-frame clones and omits some. Among about 210,000 clones listed, more than 85% were seen once. Sequenced material: peripheral blood. This chain joins TRBV19 and TRBJ2-2, with 7 bases fitting TRBD1. This TCR came from a man in his forties or fifties with acute or convalescent COVID-19. Written as DNA, the CDR3 is TGTGCCAGTAGTACCGACAGGGTATCAACCGGGGAGCTGTTTTTT. It specifies CASSTDRVSTGELFF.